Here is one T cell receptor (beta chain) with its context. Its target is unknown. Germline CDR1 and CDR2: MDHEN and SYDVKM. This CDR3 spans 12 amino acids. V gave up 7 bases and J gave up 4 bases, with 7 bases separating them. Libraries were prepared by immunoSEQ multiplex PCR; TCRdb keeps only in-frame clonotypes and omits some of them. The sample has 200,000 to 250,000 clones, around 93% seen once. The sample comes from a study of T cell responses to AZD1222 COVID-19 vaccine. Study results and limitations: With dominance at 160-218 and 743-854, vaccine-associated CD4 TCRs spanned spike. Nearly half of spike-specific TCRs reportedly go after variant regions that carry no mutations. Most donors were white British and more were female, and clonal diversity was possibly underestimated.

The genes are TRBV28 and TRBJ2-2; TRBD1 might be the D (5 bases). The clonotype was recovered from an adult in good health. The sequenced sample was peripheral blood, obtained on day 0 of MenACWY control vaccination. The CDR3 DNA sequence: TGTGCCAGCATAAGGGGCACCGGGGAGCTGTTTTTT. It specifies CASIRGTGELFF.